This T cell receptor (beta chain) was recovered during a study of memory CD4+ T cells and cytomegalovirus serostatus. V was pared by 5 bases and J by 7 bases, with 12 bases of the junction left unmatched. Germline CDR1 reads SEHNR; CDR2 reads FQNEAQ (reference sequence). This CDR3 has 17 amino acids. Single viable CD3+CD4+CD8-CD45RO+ cells were sorted as the memory CD4+ T cells. The method was immunoSEQ multiplex PCR; TCRdb's version includes in-frame clones alone and lacks a portion of them. The sample lists about 61,000 clones, roughly four fifths seen once, with roughly 0.9% in the top ten. The V call is TRBV7-9, the J call TRBJ2-3, with 13 nucleotides matching TRBD2. The sequence was collected from an adult in good health and CMV-seronegative. The specimen sequenced was memory CD4+ T cells from blood. The CDR3 nucleotides read TGTGCCAGCAGCGTAGGAACCGGGACTAGCGGGGCCTATACGCAGTATTTT. This sequence encodes CASSVGTGTSGAYTQYF.